The 10 T cell receptor beta chains presented below share a single source sample, sequenced in a study of T cells in localized non-small cell lung cancer. Using immunoSEQ multiplex PCR, the repertoire was profiled, and TCRdb retains in-frame clones only, with some absent. The sample holds some 54,000 clones, around three quarters seen once. Material: PBMCs, obtained before any cancer treatment. The receptors derive from a woman aged 40 to 75 with stage II lung adenocarcinoma.

The chain uses TRBV28 and TRBJ1-5, with 7 bases that match TRBD1. J lost 0 bases, V lost 5 bases, and 7 bases had no gene match. This CDR3 comprises 16 residues. The germline CDR1 and CDR2 sequences are MDHEN and SYDVKM. The DNA of the CDR3 is TGTGCCAGCAGTCAAAGGGGGCGAGGTAGCAATCAGCCCCAGCATTTT. Amino acids: CASSQRGRGSNQPQHF.

The chain is built from TRBV18 and TRBJ2-2; 7 bases match TRBD1. Germline loops: CDR1 KGHSH, CDR2 LQKENI. This CDR3 region has 15 residues. The ends lost 4 bases at V and 5 bases at J; junction bases unmatched: 7. The CDR3 bases are TGTGCCAGCTCACTTGACAGGGTCGTTACCGGGGAGCTGTTTTTT. Residues: CASSLDRVVTGELFF.

This clone was recorded a few times. The chain has TRBV30 and TRBJ1-1, with TRBD1 matching 11 bases. The V segment lost 0 bases and the J segment 1 base; nucleotides outside the gene matches: 1. The CDR3 runs 15 residues. CDR1 is GTSNPN, CDR2 SVGIG, per germline (reference sequence). CDR3: CAWSVGTGGNTEAFF. The CDR3 DNA is TGTGCCTGGAGTGTAGGGACAGGGGGGAACACTGAAGCTTTCTTT.

The chain links TRBV29-1 to TRBJ1-2; D not resolved. This CDR3 contains 15 residues. V was trimmed by 6 bases and J by 4 bases, leaving 21 bases between them. Germline V gene sequence: CDR1 SQVTM, CDR2 ANQGSEA. For the CDR3, the DNA is TGCAGCGTCTCTAGCCTCGGACGTCGGGGCTATGGCTACACCTTC. Translated: CSVSSLGRRGYGYTF.

The V call is TRBV13, the J call TRBJ2-1, with D unclear. The CDR3 loop spans 16 amino acids. Germline assignment: CDR1 PRHDT and CDR2 FYEKMQ (reference sequence). V was clipped by 2 bases and J by 0 bases, with 11 bases between them. CDR3 sequence: CASSLPGMGSYNEQFF. The CDR3 DNA is TGTGCCAGCAGCTTACCAGGCATGGGCTCCTACAATGAGCAGTTCTTC. The full variable domain, its missing parts supplied by reference TRBV13 and TRBJ2-1, is AAGVIQSPRHLIKEKRETATLKCYPIPRHDTVYWYQQGPGQDPQFLISFYEKMQSDKGSIPDRFSAQQFSDYHSELNMSSLELGDSALYFCASSLPGMGSYNEQFFGPGTRLTVL.

The rearrangement uses TRBV7-3 and TRBJ1-3; D unclear. CDR3 length: 14 residues. The germline V gene has CDR1 SGHTA and CDR2 FQGTGA. Trimming pared 1 base from V and 0 bases from J, leaving 4 bases between. The CDR3 sequence is CASSLIGSGNTIYF. The CDR3 DNA follows: TGTGCCAGCAGCTTAATCGGCTCTGGAAACACCATATATTTT.

The CDR3 bases are TGCGCCAGCAGCTTGGGTCCCGGAATCACCGGGGAGCTGTTTTTT. This codes for CASSLGPGITGELFF. This chain uses TRBV5-1 with TRBJ2-2; D gene uncertain. The CDR3 has 15 amino acids. Trimming pared 0 bases from V and 4 bases from J, leaving 10 bases between. Germline V gene data show CDR1 as SGHRS and CDR2 as YFSETQ.

The chain uses TRBV7-2 and TRBJ2-5, with unresolved D. This CDR3 is 17 amino acids long. Germline V gives CDR1 SGHTA, CDR2 FQGNSA. V lost 0 bases and J lost 1, with 15 bases in between. The CDR3 bases are TGTGCCAGCAGCTTAGCGCCGTTCGTACCCTTCCAAGAGACCCAGTACTTC. Amino acids: CASSLAPFVPFQETQYF.

The CDR3 DNA reads TGTGCCAGCAGCACCTCCGGGACAGGGACGACTGAAGCTTTCTTT. Translation: CASSTSGTGTTEAFF. V usage is TRBV9 and J usage is TRBJ1-1; 9 bases map to TRBD1. Germline V gene data show CDR1 as SGDLS and CDR2 as YYNGEE. The CDR3 length is 15 residues. The V segment lost 4 bases and the J segment 5 bases; nucleotides outside the gene matches: 9.

The rearrangement joins TRBV21-1 to TRBJ2-7. TRBV21-1 represents a pseudogene. This CDR3 has 14 residues. CDR3 DNA: TGTGCCAGCAGCATAGAACAAGGTTGCTACGAGCAGTACTTC. The encoded protein is CASSIEQGCYEQYF.